The clone carrying this T cell receptor beta chain was found a few times. Amplification of the TCR beta CDR3 regions used RNA transcripts (as template). HTBI primers served in a first-round RT-PCR, which a second-round multiplex PCR followed. MiXCR, applied by TCRdb to the multiplex PCR reads, yields one record per CDR3 protein. The sample includes about 480,000 distinct CDR3 sequences, over 13% of them seen just once. The PBMCs had their origin in roughly 10 ml of fresh peripheral blood. The V end was cut by 0 bases, the J end by 2 bases, with 11 bases between. The CDR3 has 15 amino acids. Germline CDR1 reads SGHRS; CDR2 reads YFSETQ. The sample belongs to a study of Graves' ophthalmopathy and Graves' hyperthyroidism. Background on the study: Ahead of any treatment, peripheral blood was obtained at the initial diagnosis.

The source of this sequence is a woman aged 25 to 39 with Graves' ophthalmopathy. Sequenced: blood. The V gene is TRBV5-1, the J gene TRBJ2-5, with D uncertain. CDR3 DNA: TGCGCCAGCAGCTTGGTGTCGAACAGACAAGAGACCCAGTACTTC. This encodes CASSLVSNRQETQYF. Based on the CDR3 plus reference TRBV5-1 and TRBJ2-5, the full variable domain is KAGVTQTPRYLIKTRGQQVTLSCSPISGHRSVSWYQQTPGQGLQFLFEYFSETQRNKGNFPGRFSGRQFSNSRSEMNVSTLELGDSALYLCASSLVSNRQETQYFGPGTRLLVL.